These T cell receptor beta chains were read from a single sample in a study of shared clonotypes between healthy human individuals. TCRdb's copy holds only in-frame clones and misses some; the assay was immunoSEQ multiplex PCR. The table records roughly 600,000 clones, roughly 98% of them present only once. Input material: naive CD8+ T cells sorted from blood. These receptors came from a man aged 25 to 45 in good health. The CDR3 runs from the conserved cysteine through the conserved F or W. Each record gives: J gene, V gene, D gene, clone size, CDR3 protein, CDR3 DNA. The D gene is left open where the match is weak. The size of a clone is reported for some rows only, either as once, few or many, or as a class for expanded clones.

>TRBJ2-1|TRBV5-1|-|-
CASADRSSYNEQFF
TGCGCCAGCGCGGACCGGAGCTCCTACAATGAGCAGTTCTTC
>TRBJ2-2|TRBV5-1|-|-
CASSLDHRESGVGELFF
TGCGCCAGCAGCTTGGACCACAGGGAATCTGGGGTCGGGGAGCTGTTTTTT
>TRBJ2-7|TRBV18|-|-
CASSLYRDPSYEQYF
TGTGCCAGCTCACTGTATCGGGACCCCTCCTACGAGCAGTACTTC
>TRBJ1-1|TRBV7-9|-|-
CASSLAGGEAFF
TGTGCCAGCAGCTTAGCGGGGGGAGAAGCTTTCTTT
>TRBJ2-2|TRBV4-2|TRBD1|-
CASSQGGQGPTGELFF
TGTGCCAGCAGCCAGGGGGGACAGGGGCCCACCGGGGAGCTGTTTTTT
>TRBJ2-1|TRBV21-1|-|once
CASSAQGPDRSNSSYNEQFF
TGTGCCAGCAGCGCCCAGGGGCCCGACAGGAGCAATAGCTCCTACAATGAGCAGTTCTTC
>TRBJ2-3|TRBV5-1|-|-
CASRPIGGSADTQYF
TGCGCCAGTCGCCCGATTGGGGGGAGCGCAGATACGCAGTATTTT
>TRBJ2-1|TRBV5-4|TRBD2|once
CASSAPTGTSGIRHGEQFF
TGTGCCAGCAGCGCACCTACCGGGACTAGCGGGATCCGTCACGGTGAGCAGTTCTTC
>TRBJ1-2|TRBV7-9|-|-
CASSLQGQGNYGYTF
TGTGCCAGCAGCTTACAGGGTCAGGGGAACTATGGCTACACCTTC
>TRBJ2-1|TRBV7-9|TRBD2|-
CASSPRLAESNEQFF
TGTGCCAGCAGCCCGCGTCTAGCGGAGAGTAATGAGCAGTTCTTC
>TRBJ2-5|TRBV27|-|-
CASSTDQETQYF
TGTGCCAGCAGTACCGACCAAGAGACCCAGTACTTC